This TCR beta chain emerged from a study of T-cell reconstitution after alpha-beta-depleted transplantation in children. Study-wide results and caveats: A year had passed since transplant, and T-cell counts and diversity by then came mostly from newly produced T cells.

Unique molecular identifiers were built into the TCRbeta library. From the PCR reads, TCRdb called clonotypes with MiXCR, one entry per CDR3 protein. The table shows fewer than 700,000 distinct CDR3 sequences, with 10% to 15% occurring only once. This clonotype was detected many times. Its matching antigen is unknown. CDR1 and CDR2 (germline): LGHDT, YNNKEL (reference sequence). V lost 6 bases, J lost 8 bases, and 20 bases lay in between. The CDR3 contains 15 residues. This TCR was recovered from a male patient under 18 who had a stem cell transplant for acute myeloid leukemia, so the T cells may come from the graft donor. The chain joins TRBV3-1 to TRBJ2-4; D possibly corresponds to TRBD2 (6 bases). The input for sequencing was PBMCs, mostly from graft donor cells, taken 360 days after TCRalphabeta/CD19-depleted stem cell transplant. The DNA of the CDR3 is TGTGCCAGCAGAGGATCTTGCAGACCGGGGGACATTCAGTACTTC. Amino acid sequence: CASRGSCRPGDIQYF.